Below are 8 T cell receptor beta chains sequenced from a single sample in a study of PD-L1 blockade in urothelial cancer. The method was immunoSEQ multiplex PCR; TCRdb's version includes in-frame clones alone and lacks a portion of them. The profile shows roughly 74,000 clones, 87% of them singletons. Sample: PBMCs, taken around atezolizumab (anti-PD-L1) treatment. The receptors were sampled from a woman in her sixties or seventies with urothelial cancer.

V and J are TRBV5-4 and TRBJ2-3, with D possibly being TRBD1 (5 bases). The V gene lost 3 bases and the J gene lost 0 bases, with 11 bases spanning the gap. The length of the CDR3 is 15 residues. Germline CDR1 and CDR2: SGHNT and YYREEE (reference sequence). In DNA form, the CDR3 reads TGTGCCAGCAGCTACGACAGCCATAGCACAGATACGCAGTATTTT. It codes for CASSYDSHSTDTQYF. The variable domain in full, with the rest retrieved from reference TRBV5-4 and TRBJ2-3, is ETGVTQSPTHLIKTRGQQVTLRCSSQSGHNTVSWYQQALGQGPQFIFQYYREEENGRGNFPPRFSGLQFPNYSSELNVNALELDDSALYLCASSYDSHSTDTQYFGPGTRLTVL.

V usage is TRBV5-1 and J usage is TRBJ2-1, with 8 bases matching TRBD2. This CDR3 is 17 amino acids long. Germline V gives CDR1 SGHRS, CDR2 YFSETQ. After removal of 0 bases from V and 5 bases from J, the junction contained 10 bases not matched to a gene. The chain's CDR3 is CASSLEVTSGENNEQFF. The CDR3 DNA reads as TGCGCCAGCAGCTTGGAGGTTACTAGCGGAGAAAACAATGAGCAGTTCTTC.

The V call is TRBV25-1, the J call TRBJ1-4, with no clear D. V lost 1 base, J lost 3 bases, and 9 bases lay in between. The CDR3 extends over 15 amino acids. CDR1 is MGHDK, CDR2 SYGVNS, per germline. CDR3: CASSEWGDANEKLFF. CDR3 bases: TGTGCCAGCAGTGAATGGGGAGATGCTAATGAAAAACTGTTTTTT.

The V and J genes are TRBV28 and TRBJ2-1; D ambiguous. V was trimmed by 3 bases and J by 0 bases, leaving 6 bases between them. The CDR3 length is 14 residues. Germline V lookup: CDR1 MDHEN, CDR2 SYDVKM. CDR3 protein: CASSFLSSYNEQFF. The DNA of the CDR3 is TGTGCCAGCAGTTTTCTGAGCTCCTACAATGAGCAGTTCTTC. The whole variable domain, remainder taken from reference TRBV28 and TRBJ2-1, is DVKVTQSSRYLVKRTGEKVFLECVQDMDHENMFWYRQDPGLGLRLIYFSYDVKMKEKGDIPEGYSVSREKKERFSLILESASTNQTSMYLCASSFLSSYNEQFFGPGTRLTVL.

V gene TRBV10-1 combines with J gene TRBJ2-5, with 10 bases fitting TRBD2. The V segment lost 5 bases and the J segment 5 bases; nucleotides outside the gene matches: 8. CDR1 and CDR2 (germline): WNHNN, SYGVQD (reference sequence). The CDR3 covers 15 residues. The CDR3 DNA reads TGCGCCAGCAGTTTCCTAGCGGGAGACGCGGAGACCCAGTACTTC. Translation gives CASSFLAGDAETQYF.

The V and J genes are TRBV5-6 and TRBJ2-1, with 10 bases matching TRBD1. Losses at the gene ends were 5 bases for V and 7 bases for J; bases not matched to a gene: 9. The CDR3 loop spans 15 amino acids. The V gene's germline CDR1 is SGHDT and CDR2 YYEEEE. CDR3 DNA: TGTGCCAGCAGTACGGGGACAGGGGTTAGGAATGAGCAGTTCTTC. Its translation is CASSTGTGVRNEQFF.

The V call is TRBV11-2, the J call TRBJ2-5; 8 bases are a match to TRBD2. J was trimmed by 5 bases and V by 5 bases; bases with no gene match: 7. The V gene's germline CDR1 is SGHAT and CDR2 FQNNGV. CDR3 length: 14 amino acids. The CDR3 DNA follows: TGTGCCAGCAGCCGCGCGTCTAGCGGGGAGACCCAGTACTTC. Translated: CASSRASSGETQYF.

The chain links TRBV5-1 to TRBJ2-1; 8 nucleotides agree with TRBD2. In germline, CDR1 is SGHRS, CDR2 YFSETQ. The CDR3 is 15 amino acids. The J segment lost 4 bases and the V segment lost 0 bases, leaving 3 bases of the junction unmatched. The CDR3 DNA follows: TGCGCCAGCAGCTTGGATACTAGCGGTTACAATGAGCAGTTCTTC. The encoded protein is CASSLDTSGYNEQFF.